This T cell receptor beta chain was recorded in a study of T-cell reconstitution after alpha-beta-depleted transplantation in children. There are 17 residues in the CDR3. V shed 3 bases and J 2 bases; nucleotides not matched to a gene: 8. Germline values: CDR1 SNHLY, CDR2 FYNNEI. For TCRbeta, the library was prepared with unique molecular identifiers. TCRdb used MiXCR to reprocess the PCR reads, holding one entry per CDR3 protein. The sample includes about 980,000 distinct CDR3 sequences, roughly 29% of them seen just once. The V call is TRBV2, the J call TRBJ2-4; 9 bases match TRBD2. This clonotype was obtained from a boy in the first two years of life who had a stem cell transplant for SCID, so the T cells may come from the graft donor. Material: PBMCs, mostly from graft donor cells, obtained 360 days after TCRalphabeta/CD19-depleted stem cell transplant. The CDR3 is CASSDWRGGRTKNIQYF. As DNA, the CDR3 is TGTGCCAGCAGTGATTGGCGGGGGGGGAGGACCAAAAACATTCAGTACTTC.